These 15 T cell receptor beta chains originate from one sample sequenced in a study of blood T cell repertoires in COVID-19. The repertoire was sequenced with immunoSEQ multiplex PCR; TCRdb's copy has only in-frame clones and lacks some. This sample has roughly 110,000 clones; 70% to 90% occur once, and the top ten carry approximately 4.9%. Sequenced sample: peripheral blood. These receptors came from a man aged 40-50 years with active or convalescent COVID-19.

V gene TRBV29-1 combines with J gene TRBJ2-7; 7 positions agree with TRBD1. CDR1 is SQVTM and CDR2 is ANQGSEA in the germline V gene. V was clipped by 4 bases and J by 6 bases; unmatched bases: 12. The CDR3 length is 14 residues. The CDR3 DNA is TGCAGCGTTGTTTCCAACAGGGGACCGGCCGAGCAGTACTTC. Its protein is CSVVSNRGPAEQYF.

The V gene is TRBV15, the J gene TRBJ2-7, with D perhaps TRBD1 (7 bases). Germline values: CDR1 LNHNV, CDR2 YYDKDF (reference sequence). This CDR3 has 14 residues. Trimming took 5 bases from V and 2 from J, leaving 13 bases between them. CDR3 in amino acids: CATSGDSGPYEQYF. CDR3 sequence (DNA): TGTGCCACCAGCGGGGACAGCGGGCCCTACGAGCAGTACTTC.

The chain is built from TRBV23-1 and TRBJ2-7, with TRBD1 matching 9 bases. Being an ORF, TRBV23-1 has a function that is uncertain. The CDR3 sequence is 16 residues long. With 3 bases clipped from V and 1 base from J, the junction kept 7 bases outside the gene matches. CDR3 region: CASSHCIGQGSYEQYF. DNA of the CDR3: TGCGCCAGCAGTCATTGCATCGGACAGGGGTCCTACGAGCAGTACTTC.

The V gene is TRBV10-3, the J gene TRBJ1-5; D gene unclear. The CDR3 consists of 16 residues. V dropped 0 bases and J dropped 1 base, with 10 bases sitting between them. Germline V gene data show CDR1 as ENHRY and CDR2 as SYGVKD. CDR3 in amino acids: CAISESRGLSNQPQHF. In nucleotides, the CDR3 is TGTGCCATCAGTGAGTCCCGGGGATTGAGCAATCAGCCCCAGCATTTT.

V and J are TRBV27 and TRBJ1-3; 7 bases are a match to TRBD1. The germline V gene encodes CDR1 MNHEY and CDR2 SMNVEV (reference sequence). V lost 6 bases to trimming and J lost 3 bases; unmatched junction nucleotides: 8. The CDR3 totals 15 residues. The CDR3 region has the DNA TGTGCCAGCAGCGGGAGACAGGGAAGTGGAAACACCATATATTTT. The encoded protein is CASSGRQGSGNTIYF.

The chain has TRBV5-1 and TRBJ2-7, with 9 bases matching TRBD1. The J segment lost 2 bases and the V segment lost 4 bases, leaving 7 bases of the junction unmatched. CDR1 and CDR2 (germline): SGHRS, YFSETQ. The CDR3 is 15 amino acids. CDR3 sequence (DNA): TGCGCCAGCAGCGTGGGACAGGGATTGGCCTACGAGCAGTACTTC. This encodes CASSVGQGLAYEQYF.

This chain links TRBV19 with TRBJ1-2; TRBD1 might be the D (5 bases). Trimming removed 1 base from V and 4 bases from J, with 16 bases in between. The CDR3 is made up of 16 amino acids. In germline, CDR1 is LNHDA, CDR2 SQIVND (reference sequence). The DNA of the CDR3 is TGTGCCAGTAGTATAGGGCCCGACAGACCCTTCTATGGCTACACCTTC. It encodes CASSIGPDRPFYGYTF.

The chain has TRBV28 and TRBJ1-2, with D tentatively TRBD1 (6 bases). The CDR3 consists of 13 residues. Germline V gene data show CDR1 as MDHEN and CDR2 as SYDVKM. Trimming shortened V by 5 bases and J by 8 bases, and 15 bases separated the two germline ends. CDR3 DNA: TGTGCCAGCAGTCCCAGTGGGGGCGGAGGCTACACCTTC. It is translated as CASSPSGGGGYTF.

The J gene is TRBJ1-2, the V gene TRBV11-2; the match to TRBD1 covers 9 bases. The ends lost 1 base at V and 5 bases at J; junction bases unmatched: 2. CDR1 is SGHAT and CDR2 is FQNNGV in the germline V gene. The CDR3 spans 14 residues. CDR3 in DNA: TGTGCCAGCAGCTTAGGGGGACAGGGATATGGCTACACCTTC. Protein: CASSLGGQGYGYTF.

The chain recombines TRBV29-1 with TRBJ1-2; no clear D gene. This CDR3 has 12 residues. CDR1 is SQVTM, CDR2 ANQGSEA, per germline. Trimming took 8 bases from V and 1 from J, leaving 11 bases between them. The CDR3 loop reads CSTAHGNYGYTF. The CDR3 bases are TGCAGCACTGCGCACGGTAACTATGGCTACACCTTC.

The rearrangement joins TRBV6-2 or TRBV6-3 to TRBJ2-7; D is ambiguous. Per the germline V gene, CDR1 is MNHEY and CDR2 is SVGEGT. The CDR3 length is 16 residues. The V and J ends lost 2 bases and 5 bases respectively, with 19 bases between them. The CDR3: CASSYPSGSPEDEQYF. CDR3 coding DNA: TGTGCCAGCAGTTACCCGTCGGGTAGCCCTGAGGACGAGCAGTACTTC.

The chain is built from TRBV11-2 and TRBJ2-1; 11 bases map to TRBD2. CDR1 SGHAT and CDR2 FQNNGV come from the germline V gene. The CDR3 has 18 amino acids. V lost 0 bases and J lost 4; bases outside the gene matches: 8. CDR3: CASSLDVLGLAEYNEQFF. CDR3 bases: TGTGCCAGCAGCTTAGATGTGCTGGGACTAGCGGAGTACAATGAGCAGTTCTTC.

As concerns this clone: An end of the junction does not agree with germline; a read error may underlie this. The chain carries TRBV28 and TRBJ2-6, with D hard to call. Germline loops: CDR1 MDHEN, CDR2 SYDVKM. The CDR3 sequence is 16 residues long. CDR3 region: CASAYSIISEANVLTF. The CDR3 bases are TGTGCCAGCGCCTACTCCATAATCTCTGAGGCCAACGTCCTGACTTTC.

The chain carries TRBV6-5 and TRBJ2-7; D gene unclear. Germline-derived CDR1 and CDR2 are MNHEY and SVGAGI. V shed 8 bases and J shed 0 bases, with 5 bases lying between them. The CDR3 runs to 11 residues. This CDR3 is CASWASYEQYF. The CDR3 nucleotides are TGTGCCAGCTGGGCCTCCTACGAGCAGTACTTC.

V and J are TRBV6-1 and TRBJ2-1; TRBD2 matches 8 bases. After removal of 1 base from V and 3 bases from J, the junction contained 2 bases not matched to a gene. Germline-derived CDR1 and CDR2 are MNHNS and SASEGT. The CDR3 consists of 15 residues. As DNA, the CDR3 is TGTGCCAGCAGTGAAGGGCTAGCGGGCTACAATGAGCAGTTCTTC. It yields the protein CASSEGLAGYNEQFF.